This T cell receptor (beta chain) was identified during a study of cytomegalovirus exposure and HLA in healthy donors. Germline values: CDR1 MNHEY, CDR2 SVGAGI. Unmatched junction bases numbered 11, after V lost 6 bases and J lost 10 bases. This CDR3 is 13 amino acids long. On this clone itself: The target antigen is unknown.

Researchers ran the PCR with 60 Vbeta and 13 Jbeta primers. Generated by immunoSEQ multiplex PCR, the TCRdb table keeps only in-frame clones and is missing some. This table has fewer than 200,000 clones, 80% to 90% appearing once. Study-wide results and limits: TCR beta V segments were, for the most part, productive about 87% or about 30% of the time in an earlier analysis.

The clonotype comes from a girl aged 2-10 years in good health and CMV-seropositive. The chain recombines TRBV6-5 with TRBJ1-1, with TRBD1 identical over 7 bases. Sequenced material: PBMCs. The CDR3 sequence: CASRRTGDGGAFF. The CDR3 nucleotides are TGTGCCAGCAGGCGTACAGGGGATGGAGGAGCTTTCTTT.